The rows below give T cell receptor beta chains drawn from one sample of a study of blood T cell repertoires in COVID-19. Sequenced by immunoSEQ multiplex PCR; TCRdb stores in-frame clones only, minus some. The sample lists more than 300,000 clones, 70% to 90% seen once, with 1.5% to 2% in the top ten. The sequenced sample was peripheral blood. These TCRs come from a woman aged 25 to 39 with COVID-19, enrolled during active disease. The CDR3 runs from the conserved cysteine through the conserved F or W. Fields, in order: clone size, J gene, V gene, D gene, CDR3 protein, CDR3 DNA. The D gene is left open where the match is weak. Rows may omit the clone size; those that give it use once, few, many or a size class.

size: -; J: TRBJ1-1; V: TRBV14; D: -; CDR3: CASSLTTGFEGFF; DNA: TGTGCCAGCAGCCTCACGACCGGATTCGAGGGTTTCTTT
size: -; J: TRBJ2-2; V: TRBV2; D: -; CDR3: CASSAEGAHTGELFF; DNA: TGTGCCAGCAGTGCGGAGGGGGCGCACACCGGGGAGCTGTTTTTT
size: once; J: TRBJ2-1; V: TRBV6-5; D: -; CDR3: CASSYKGPGNEQFF; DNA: TGTGCCAGCAGTTACAAGGGGCCGGGCAATGAGCAGTTCTTC
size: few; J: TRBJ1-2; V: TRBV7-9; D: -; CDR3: CASSFPSNYGYTF; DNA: TGTGCCAGCAGCTTCCCAAGCAACTATGGCTACACCTTC
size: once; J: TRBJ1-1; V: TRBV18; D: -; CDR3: CASSPVGQLDTEAFF; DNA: TGTGCCAGCTCACCGGTGGGACAATTGGACACTGAAGCTTTCTTT
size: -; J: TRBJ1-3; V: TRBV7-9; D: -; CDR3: CASSPQAAPDGNTIYF; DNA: TGTGCCAGCAGTCCCCAAGCGGCCCCTGATGGAAACACCATATATTTT
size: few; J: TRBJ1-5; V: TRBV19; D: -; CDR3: CASSIRGLNQPQHF; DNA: TGTGCCAGTAGTATCAGAGGGCTCAATCAGCCCCAGCATTTT
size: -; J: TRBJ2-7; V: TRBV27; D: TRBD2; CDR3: CASSLTPGGGREQYF; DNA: TGTGCCAGCAGTTTAACCCCGGGAGGAGGCCGCGAGCAGTACTTC
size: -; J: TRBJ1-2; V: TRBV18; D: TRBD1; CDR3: CASSGGQNYGYTF; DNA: TGTGCCAGCTCAGGGGGACAGAACTATGGCTACACCTTC
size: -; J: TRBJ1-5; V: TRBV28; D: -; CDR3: CASSFRGRGNQPQHF; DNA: TGTGCCAGCAGTTTTAGAGGGCGAGGCAATCAGCCCCAGCATTTT
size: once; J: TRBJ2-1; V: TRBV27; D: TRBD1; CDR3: CASSLLGQGGSNEQFF; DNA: TGTGCCAGCAGTTTACTGGGACAGGGGGGGAGTAATGAGCAGTTCTTC
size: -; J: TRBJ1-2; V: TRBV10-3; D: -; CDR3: CAISDLSANYGYTF; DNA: TGTGCCATCAGTGACCTGTCAGCTAACTATGGCTACACCTTC
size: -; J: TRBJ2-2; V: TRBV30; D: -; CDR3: CAWSPSAGELFF; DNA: TGTGCCTGGAGTCCGTCGGCCGGGGAGCTGTTTTTT
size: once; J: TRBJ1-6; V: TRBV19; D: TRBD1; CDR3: CASSLDRGRNSPLHF; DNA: TGTGCCAGTAGTCTGGACAGGGGGCGAAATTCACCCCTCCACTTT
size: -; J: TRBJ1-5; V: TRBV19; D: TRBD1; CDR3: CASSIRGGQGLAQPQHF; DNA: TGTGCCAGTAGTATACGGGGGGGACAGGGGCTGGCCCAGCCCCAGCATTTT
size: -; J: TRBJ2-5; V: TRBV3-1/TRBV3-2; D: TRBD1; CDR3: CASSPGTGNQETQYF; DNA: TGTGCCAGCAGCCCCGGGACAGGGAACCAAGAGACCCAGTACTTC
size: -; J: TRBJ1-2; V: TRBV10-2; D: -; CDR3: CASSTTGDYGYTF; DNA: TGCGCCAGCAGCACGACAGGAGACTATGGCTACACCTTC
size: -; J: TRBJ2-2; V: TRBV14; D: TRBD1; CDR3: CASSQVGGASGELFF; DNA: TGTGCCAGCAGCCAAGTAGGGGGCGCGAGCGGGGAGCTGTTTTTT
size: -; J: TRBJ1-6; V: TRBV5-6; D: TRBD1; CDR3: CASSPTGGVISPLHF; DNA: TGTGCCAGCAGCCCCACAGGGGGCGTTATTTCACCCCTCCACTTT
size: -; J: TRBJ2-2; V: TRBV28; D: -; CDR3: CASSFIGNTGELFF; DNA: TGTGCCAGCAGTTTCATCGGTAACACCGGGGAGCTGTTTTTT
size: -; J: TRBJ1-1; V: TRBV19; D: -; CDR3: CASSLTGNTEAFF; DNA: TGTGCCAGTAGTCTGACAGGGAACACTGAAGCTTTCTTT
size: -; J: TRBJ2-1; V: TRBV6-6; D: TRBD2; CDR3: CASEGLANEQFF; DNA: TGTGCCAGCGAGGGACTAGCCAATGAGCAGTTCTTC
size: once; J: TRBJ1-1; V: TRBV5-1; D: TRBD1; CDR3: CASRVRDRVPEAFF; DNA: TGCGCCAGCAGGGTTCGGGACAGGGTTCCTGAAGCTTTCTTT
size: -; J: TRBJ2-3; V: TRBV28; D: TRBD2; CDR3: CASSSPFSGGRDTQYF; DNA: TGTGCCAGCAGTTCTCCTTTCAGCGGGGGACGTGATACGCAGTATTTT
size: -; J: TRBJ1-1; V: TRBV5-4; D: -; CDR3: CASSLARDMNTEAFF; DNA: TGTGCCAGCAGCTTGGCCAGAGACATGAACACTGAAGCTTTCTTT
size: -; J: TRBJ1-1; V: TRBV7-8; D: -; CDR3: CASSLLVRNANTEAFF; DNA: TGTGCCAGCAGCTTACTTGTGCGGAATGCGAACACTGAAGCTTTCTTT
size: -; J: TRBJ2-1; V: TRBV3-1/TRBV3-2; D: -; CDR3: CASTLGVSSYNEQFF; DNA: TGTGCCAGCACGTTAGGGGTGAGCTCCTACAATGAGCAGTTCTTC
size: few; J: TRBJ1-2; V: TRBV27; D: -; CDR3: CASSFVAGDYGYTF; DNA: TGTGCCAGCAGTTTTGTAGCAGGGGACTATGGCTACACCTTC
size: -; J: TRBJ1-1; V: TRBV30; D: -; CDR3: CAWSRGRLYTEAFF; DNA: TGTGCCTGGAGTAGGGGAAGGCTGTACACTGAAGCTTTCTTT
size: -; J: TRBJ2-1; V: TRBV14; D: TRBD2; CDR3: CASSRGGSYNEQFF; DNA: TGTGCCAGCAGTCGCGGGGGATCCTACAATGAGCAGTTCTTC
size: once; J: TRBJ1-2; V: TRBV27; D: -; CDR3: CASRPRDTPSSSYGYTF; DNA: TGTGCCAGCAGACCCCGGGACACACCAAGTTCATCGTATGGCTACACCTTC
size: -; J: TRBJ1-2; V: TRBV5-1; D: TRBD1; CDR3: CASSGQGGDYGYTF; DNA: TGCGCCAGCAGTGGACAGGGGGGCGACTATGGCTACACCTTC
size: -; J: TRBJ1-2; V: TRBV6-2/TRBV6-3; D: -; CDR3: CASSYGSGSYTF; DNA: TGTGCCAGCAGTTATGGATCAGGTAGCTACACCTTC
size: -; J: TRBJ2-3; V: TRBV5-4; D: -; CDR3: CASSIYRRGTDTQYF; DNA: TGTGCCAGCAGCATCTATCGTCGGGGCACAGATACGCAGTATTTT
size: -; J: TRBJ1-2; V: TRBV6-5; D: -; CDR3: CASSYGHGFYGYTF; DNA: TGTGCCAGCAGTTACGGGCATGGCTTCTATGGCTACACCTTC
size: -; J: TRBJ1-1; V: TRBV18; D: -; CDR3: CASSPSGHQGNAEAFF; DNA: TGTGCCAGCTCACCCTCAGGACACCAGGGGAATGCTGAAGCTTTCTTT
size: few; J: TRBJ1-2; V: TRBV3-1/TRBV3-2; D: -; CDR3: CASSTRGDPSGYTF; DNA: TGTGCCAGCAGCACTCGGGGGGACCCGTCTGGCTACACCTTC
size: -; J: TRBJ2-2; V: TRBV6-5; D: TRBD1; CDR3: CAGRRGGAGTGELFF; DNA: TGTGCCGGAAGAAGAGGGGGCGCGGGCACCGGGGAGCTGTTTTTT
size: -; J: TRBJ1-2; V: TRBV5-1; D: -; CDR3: CASSPRNDAYYGYTF; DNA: TGCGCCAGCAGCCCGAGGAACGACGCCTACTATGGCTACACCTTC
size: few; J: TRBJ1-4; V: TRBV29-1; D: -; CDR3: CSVETGSDEKLFF; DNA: TGCAGCGTGGAAACAGGGTCGGATGAAAAACTGTTTTTT
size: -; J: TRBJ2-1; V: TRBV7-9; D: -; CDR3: CASSLLPRPRQFF; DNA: TGTGCCAGCAGCTTACTCCCCCGACCTAGGCAGTTCTTC
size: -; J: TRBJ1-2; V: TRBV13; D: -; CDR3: CASSFGINYGYTF; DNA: TGTGCCAGCAGCTTCGGGATTAACTATGGCTACACCTTC
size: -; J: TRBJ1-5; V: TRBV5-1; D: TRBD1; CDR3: CASRQGDGQPQHF; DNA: TGCGCCAGCAGACAGGGGGACGGGCAGCCCCAGCATTTT
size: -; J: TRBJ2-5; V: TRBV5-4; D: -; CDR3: CASSGPGEETQYF; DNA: TGTGCCAGCAGCGGCCCCGGGGAGGAGACCCAGTACTTC
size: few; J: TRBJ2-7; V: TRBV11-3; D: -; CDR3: CASSTPQGRSYEQYF; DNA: TGTGCCAGTAGCACTCCCCAGGGCCGATCCTACGAGCAGTACTTC
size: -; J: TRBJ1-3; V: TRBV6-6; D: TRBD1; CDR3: CASRPGGSVYTIYF; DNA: TGTGCCAGCAGGCCAGGGGGCTCCGTGTACACCATATATTTT
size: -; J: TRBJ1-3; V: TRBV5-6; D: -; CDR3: CASSLGDRSYYSGNTIYF; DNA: TGTGCCAGCAGCTTGGGTGACAGGTCATATTACTCTGGAAACACCATATATTTT
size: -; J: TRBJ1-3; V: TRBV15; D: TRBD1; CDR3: CATSRTPLDRAGNTIYF; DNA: TGTGCCACCAGCAGAACGCCATTGGACAGGGCTGGAAACACCATATATTTT
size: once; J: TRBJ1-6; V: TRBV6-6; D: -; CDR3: CASSYSQRSSPLHF; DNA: TGTGCCAGCAGTTACAGCCAGAGGAGTTCACCCCTCCACTTT